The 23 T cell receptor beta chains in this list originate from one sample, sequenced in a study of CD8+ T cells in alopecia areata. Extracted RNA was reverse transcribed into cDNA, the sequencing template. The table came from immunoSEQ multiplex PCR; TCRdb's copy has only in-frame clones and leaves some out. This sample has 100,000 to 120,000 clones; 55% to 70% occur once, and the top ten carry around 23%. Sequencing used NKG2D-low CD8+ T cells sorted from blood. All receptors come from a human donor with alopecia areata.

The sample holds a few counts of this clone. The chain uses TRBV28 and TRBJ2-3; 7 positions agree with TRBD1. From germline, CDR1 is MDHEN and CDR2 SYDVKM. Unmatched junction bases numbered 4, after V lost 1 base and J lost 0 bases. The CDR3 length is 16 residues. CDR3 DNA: TGTGCCAGCAGTTTATCTGACAGGGTTAGCACAGATACGCAGTATTTT. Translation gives CASSLSDRVSTDTQYF.

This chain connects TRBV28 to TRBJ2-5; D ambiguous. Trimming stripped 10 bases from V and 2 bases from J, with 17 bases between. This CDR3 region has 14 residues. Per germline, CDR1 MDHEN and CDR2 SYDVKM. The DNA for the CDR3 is TGTGCCACCCTGGAGACGGACGGGCAAGAGACCCAGTACTTC. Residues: CATLETDGQETQYF. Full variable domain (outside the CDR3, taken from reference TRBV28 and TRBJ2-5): DVKVTQSSRYLVKRTGEKVFLECVQDMDHENMFWYRQDPGLGLRLIYFSYDVKMKEKGDIPEGYSVSREKKERFSLILESASTNQTSMYLCATLETDGQETQYFGPGTRLLVL.

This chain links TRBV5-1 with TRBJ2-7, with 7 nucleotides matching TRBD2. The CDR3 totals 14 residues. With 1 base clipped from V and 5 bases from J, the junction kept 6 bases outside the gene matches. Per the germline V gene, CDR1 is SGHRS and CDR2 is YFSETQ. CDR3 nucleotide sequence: TGCGCCAGCAGCTTGAGCGGGGTGCCCAACGAGCAGTACTTC. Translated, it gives CASSLSGVPNEQYF.

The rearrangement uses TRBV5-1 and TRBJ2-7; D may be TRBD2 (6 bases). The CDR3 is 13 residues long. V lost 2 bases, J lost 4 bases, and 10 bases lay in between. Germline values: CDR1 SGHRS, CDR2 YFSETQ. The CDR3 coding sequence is TGCGCCAGCAGCTTACTTAGCGGATACGAGCAGTACTTC. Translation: CASSLLSGYEQYF.

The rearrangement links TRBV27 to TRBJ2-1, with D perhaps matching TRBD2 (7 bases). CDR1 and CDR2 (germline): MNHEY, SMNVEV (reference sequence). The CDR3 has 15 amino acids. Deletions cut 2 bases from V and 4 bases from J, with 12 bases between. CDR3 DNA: TGTGCCAGCAGTTTAGGGGGCGGGAGTTACAATGAGCAGTTCTTC. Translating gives CASSLGGGSYNEQFF.

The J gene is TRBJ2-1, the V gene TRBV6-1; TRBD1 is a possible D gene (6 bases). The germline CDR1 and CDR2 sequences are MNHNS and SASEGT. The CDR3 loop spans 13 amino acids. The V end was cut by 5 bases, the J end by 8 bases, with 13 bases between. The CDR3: CASSLQGFDEQFF. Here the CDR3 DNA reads TGTGCCAGCAGTCTTCAGGGGTTCGATGAGCAGTTCTTC.

CDR3 residues: CSGDSGASQETQYF. For the CDR3, the DNA is TGCAGCGGAGATTCCGGGGCTTCACAAGAGACCCAGTACTTC. The V call is TRBV29-1, the J call TRBJ2-5; either TRBD1 or TRBD2 may fit D (5 bases each). Per germline, CDR1 SQVTM and CDR2 ANQGSEA. V gave up 7 bases and J gave up 2 bases, with 17 bases separating them. The length of the CDR3 is 14 residues.

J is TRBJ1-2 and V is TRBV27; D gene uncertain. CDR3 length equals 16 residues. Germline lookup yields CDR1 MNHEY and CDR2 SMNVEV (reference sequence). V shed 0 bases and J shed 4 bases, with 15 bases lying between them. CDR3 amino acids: CASSLSFGPETYGYTF. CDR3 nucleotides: TGTGCCAGCAGTTTATCGTTTGGTCCGGAGACCTATGGCTACACCTTC.

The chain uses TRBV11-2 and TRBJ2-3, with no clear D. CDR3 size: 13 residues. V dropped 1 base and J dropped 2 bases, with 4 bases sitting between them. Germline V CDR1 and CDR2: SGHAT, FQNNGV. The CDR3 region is CASSLVLTDTQYF. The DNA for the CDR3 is TGTGCCAGCAGCTTAGTTCTCACAGATACGCAGTATTTT.

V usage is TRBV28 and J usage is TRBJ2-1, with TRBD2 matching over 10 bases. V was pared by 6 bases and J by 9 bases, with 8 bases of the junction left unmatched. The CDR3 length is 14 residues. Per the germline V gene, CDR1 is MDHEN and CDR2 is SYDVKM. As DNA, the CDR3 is TGTGCCAGCAGCCCGGGGGTAGCGGGAGGTGAGCAGTTCTTC. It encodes CASSPGVAGGEQFF.

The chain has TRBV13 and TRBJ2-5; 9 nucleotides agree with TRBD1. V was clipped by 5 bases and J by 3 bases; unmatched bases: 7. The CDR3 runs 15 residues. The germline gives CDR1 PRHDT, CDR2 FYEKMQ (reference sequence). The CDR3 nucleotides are TGTGCCAGCAGCCCGCCGGACAGGGGAAAAGAGACCCAGTACTTC. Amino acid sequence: CASSPPDRGKETQYF.

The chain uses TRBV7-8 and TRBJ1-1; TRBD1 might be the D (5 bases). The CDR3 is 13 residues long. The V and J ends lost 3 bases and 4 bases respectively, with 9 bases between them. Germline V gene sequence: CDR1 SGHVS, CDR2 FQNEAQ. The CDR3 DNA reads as TGTGCCAGCAGCTTGATGGGGGTCACTGAAGCTTTCTTT. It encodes CASSLMGVTEAFF.

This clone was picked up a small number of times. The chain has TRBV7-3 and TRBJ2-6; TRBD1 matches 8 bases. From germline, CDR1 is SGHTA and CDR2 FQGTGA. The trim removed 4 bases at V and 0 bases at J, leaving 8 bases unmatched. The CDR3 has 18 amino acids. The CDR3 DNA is TGTGCCAGCAGCTCAGCAGGGGGCCTTTACTCTGGGGCCAACGTCCTGACTTTC. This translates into CASSSAGGLYSGANVLTF.

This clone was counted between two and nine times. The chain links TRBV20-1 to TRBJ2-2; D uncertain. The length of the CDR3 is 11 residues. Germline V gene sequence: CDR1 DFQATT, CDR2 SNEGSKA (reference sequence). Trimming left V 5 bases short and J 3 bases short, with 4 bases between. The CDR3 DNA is TGCAGTGCTCACTACACCGGGGAGCTGTTTTTT. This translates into CSAHYTGELFF.

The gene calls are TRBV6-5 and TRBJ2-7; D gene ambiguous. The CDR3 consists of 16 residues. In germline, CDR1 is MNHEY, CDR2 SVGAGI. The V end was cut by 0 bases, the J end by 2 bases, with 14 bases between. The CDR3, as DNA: TGTGCCAGCAGTTACTCGACGGCAGACAACGCCTACGAGCAGTACTTC. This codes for CASSYSTADNAYEQYF.

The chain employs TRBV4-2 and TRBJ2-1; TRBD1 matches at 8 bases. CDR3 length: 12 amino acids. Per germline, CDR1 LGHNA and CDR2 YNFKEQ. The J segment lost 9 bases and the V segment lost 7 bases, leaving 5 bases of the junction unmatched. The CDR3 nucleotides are TGTGCCAGCACCGGGACAGGCGGTGAGCAGTTCTTC. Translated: CASTGTGGEQFF.

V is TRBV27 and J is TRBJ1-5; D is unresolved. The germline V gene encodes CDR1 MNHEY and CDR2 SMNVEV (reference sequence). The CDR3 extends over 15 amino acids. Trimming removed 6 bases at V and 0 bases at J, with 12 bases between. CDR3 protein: CASRETGFSNQPQHF. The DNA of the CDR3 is TGTGCCAGCAGAGAGACGGGATTTAGCAATCAGCCCCAGCATTTT.

CDR3 in DNA: TGTGCCAGCAGTTACTCGGGACTAGCGACCTACAATGAGCAGTTCTTC. It translates to CASSYSGLATYNEQFF. This sequence joins TRBV6-6 and TRBJ2-1, with 10 bases matching TRBD2. CDR1 is MNHNY and CDR2 is SVGAGI in the germline V gene (reference sequence). The CDR3 consists of 16 residues. The V segment lost 0 bases and the J segment 2 bases; nucleotides outside the gene matches: 1.

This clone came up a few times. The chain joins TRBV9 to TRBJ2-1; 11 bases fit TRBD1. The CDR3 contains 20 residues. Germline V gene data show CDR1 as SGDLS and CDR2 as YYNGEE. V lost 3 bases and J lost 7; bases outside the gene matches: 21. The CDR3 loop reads CASSEYPSPSGTGGRNEQFF. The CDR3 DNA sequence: TGTGCCAGCAGCGAGTACCCGAGTCCGTCCGGGACAGGGGGGAGGAATGAGCAGTTCTTC.

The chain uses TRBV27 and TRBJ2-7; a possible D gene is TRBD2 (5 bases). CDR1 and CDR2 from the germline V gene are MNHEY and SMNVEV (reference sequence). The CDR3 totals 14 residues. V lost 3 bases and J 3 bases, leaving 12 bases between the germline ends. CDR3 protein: CASSFEGRGYEQYF. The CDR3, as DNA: TGTGCCAGCAGTTTTGAGGGTCGGGGCTACGAGCAGTACTTC.

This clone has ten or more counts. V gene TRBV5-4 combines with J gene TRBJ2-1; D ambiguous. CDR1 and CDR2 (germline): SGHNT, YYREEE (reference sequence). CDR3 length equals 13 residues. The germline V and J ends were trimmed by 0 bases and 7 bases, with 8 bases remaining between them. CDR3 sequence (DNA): TGTGCCAGCAGCTTGGGGTCAACTAATGAGCAGTTCTTC. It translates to CASSLGSTNEQFF.

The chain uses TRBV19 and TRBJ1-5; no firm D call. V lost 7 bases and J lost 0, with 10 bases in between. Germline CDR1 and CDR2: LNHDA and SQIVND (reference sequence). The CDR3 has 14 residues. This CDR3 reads CASTPASSNQPQHF. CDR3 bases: TGTGCCAGTACCCCGGCGAGTAGCAATCAGCCCCAGCATTTT.

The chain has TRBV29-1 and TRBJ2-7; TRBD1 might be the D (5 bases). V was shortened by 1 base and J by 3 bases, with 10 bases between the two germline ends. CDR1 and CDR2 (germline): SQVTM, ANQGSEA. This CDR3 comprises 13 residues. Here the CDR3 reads CSVEGHDSYEQYF. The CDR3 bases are TGCAGCGTTGAAGGCCACGACAGCTACGAGCAGTACTTC.